The T cell receptor beta chain described here comes from a study of cytomegalovirus exposure and HLA in healthy donors. On the study more broadly: Early released data had roughly 81 million unique TCRs, all coming from HLA-typed donors. General study points: The likely explanation for a cluster of highly shared sequence variants was sequencing artifact.

Germline V lookup: CDR1 LNHDA, CDR2 SQIVND (reference sequence). The CDR3 contains 14 residues. V lost 5 bases and J lost 4, with 14 bases in between. In the PCR, 60 Vbeta and 13 Jbeta primers were used. Clones were read by immunoSEQ multiplex PCR, and TCRdb kept only the in-frame ones, dropping some. The sample consists of 75,000 to 95,000 clones, about nine tenths of them appearing once. To note about this clone: The antigen is not known.

The V call is TRBV19, the J call TRBJ1-2; tentatively, D is TRBD1 (6 bases). This clonotype was sampled from a man aged 18 to 30 in good health and CMV-seronegative. Sample: PBMCs. The DNA for the CDR3 is TGTGCCAGTAGTGCCAGCGGGGGGCTCTATGGCTACACCTTC. Translated, it gives CASSASGGLYGYTF.